These 13 T cell receptor beta chains originate from one sample sequenced in a study of cytomegalovirus exposure and HLA in healthy donors (dated by TCRdb to about 2017). Receptors were amplified or captured by the immunoSEQ multiplex PCR assay. The multiplex PCR relied on a mix of 60 forward primers for TCR Vbeta segments and 13 reverse primers for TCR Jbeta segments. The immuneACCESS repertoire file appears here via TCRdb, limited to in-frame rearrangements. These files lack a portion of the clones; in checked studies, under half of the deficit traces to unresolved V genes, and the cause of the others is not known. The sample data list under 250,000 clones, and about four fifths of these were observed just once. The ten top clones hold about 6% of the sample. The specimen sequenced was PBMCs. The receptors derive from a man in his forties or fifties in good health and CMV-seropositive.

The chain joins TRBV6-5 to TRBJ2-2, with 8 nucleotides matching TRBD2. Germline V gene sequence: CDR1 MNHEY, CDR2 SVGAGI. Trimming took 8 bases from V and 1 from J; bases not matched to a gene: 3. The CDR3 consists of 14 residues. The CDR3 sequence: CASAREGNTGELFF. CDR3 bases: TGTGCCAGCGCTCGGGAGGGGAACACCGGGGAGCTGTTTTTT.

The rearrangement links TRBV7-9 to TRBJ2-1, with a possible D match to TRBD1 (6 bases). V shed 7 bases and J shed 0 bases, with 22 bases lying between them. CDR1 is SEHNR, CDR2 FQNEAQ, per germline (reference sequence). The CDR3 has 18 residues. CDR3 in DNA: TGTGCCAGCATCCCCGACCCGGGACACCTGAGCTCCTACAATGAGCAGTTCTTC. Translated, it gives CASIPDPGHLSSYNEQFF.

The V gene is TRBV19, the J gene TRBJ2-1; 10 nucleotides line up with TRBD2. The CDR3 spans 15 residues. With V trimmed by 2 bases and J by 6 bases, 4 bases remained unmatched. Germline assignment: CDR1 LNHDA and CDR2 SQIVND (reference sequence). Written as DNA, the CDR3 is TGTGCCAGTAGTATATCGGCTAGCGGGAGCAATGAGCAGTTCTTC. Amino acid sequence: CASSISASGSNEQFF.

V usage is TRBV6-1 and J usage is TRBJ2-1, with 9 bases fitting TRBD1. The germline gives CDR1 MNHNS, CDR2 SASEGT. V trimming: 5 bases; J trimming: 6 bases; junction bases outside the gene matches: 8. CDR3 length equals 15 residues. Written as DNA, the CDR3 is TGTGCCAGCAGTAGACCGGGACAGGGCATCAATGAGCAGTTCTTC. Translation gives CASSRPGQGINEQFF.

The chain recombines TRBV7-3 with TRBJ2-1; 13 positions match TRBD2. V trimming: 0 bases; J trimming: 1 base; junction bases outside the gene matches: 12. This CDR3 is 21 amino acids long. Looked up from germline, CDR1 is SGHTA and CDR2 is FQGTGA. CDR3 sequence: CASSLTGTSGMTVRSYNEQFF. For the CDR3, the DNA is TGTGCCAGCAGCTTAACGGGGACTAGCGGGATGACGGTAAGGTCCTACAATGAGCAGTTCTTC.

The chain is built from TRBV6-5 and TRBJ2-1; TRBD1 is a possible D gene (5 bases). The CDR3 sequence is 13 residues long. Deletions cut 2 bases from V and 7 bases from J, with 9 bases between. Germline V gives CDR1 MNHEY, CDR2 SVGAGI. CDR3 sequence (DNA): TGTGCCAGCAGTTACCGGCAGGGAAATGAGCAGTTCTTC. Protein: CASSYRQGNEQFF.

The V gene is TRBV6-5, the J gene TRBJ2-1; tentative D call: TRBD2 (5 bases). The CDR3 has 16 amino acids. Per the germline V gene, CDR1 is MNHEY and CDR2 is SVGAGI. Trimming stripped 2 bases from V and 6 bases from J, with 17 bases between. This CDR3 is CASSYDRDRVGNEQFF. CDR3 DNA: TGTGCCAGCAGTTACGACCGGGATAGGGTGGGCAATGAGCAGTTCTTC.

The chain links TRBV5-1 to TRBJ1-2; tentatively, D is TRBD1 (6 bases). V was cut by 4 bases and J by 5 bases, with 15 bases left in between. The CDR3 totals 14 residues. CDR1 and CDR2 from the germline V gene are SGHRS and YFSETQ. The CDR3: CASSPEPGDYGYTF. The CDR3 nucleotides are TGCGCCAGCAGCCCGGAGCCAGGGGATTATGGCTACACCTTC.

The rearrangement links TRBV5-1 to TRBJ2-7, with unresolved D. V was shortened by 7 bases and J by 1 base, with 15 bases between the two germline ends. Per germline, CDR1 SGHRS and CDR2 YFSETQ. The CDR3 length is 14 residues. CDR3 sequence: CASASATQSYEQYF. The DNA for the CDR3 is TGCGCCAGCGCGTCCGCGACTCAGTCCTACGAGCAGTACTTC.

The chain links TRBV30 to TRBJ2-3, with D maybe TRBD2 (6 bases). Looked up from germline, CDR1 is GTSNPN and CDR2 is SVGIG (reference sequence). The CDR3 consists of 12 residues. V lost 4 bases and J lost 8, with 13 bases in between. The CDR3 reads CAWTRLGFTQYF. CDR3 nucleotide sequence: TGTGCCTGGACCCGACTAGGTTTTACGCAGTATTTT.

V is TRBV27 and J is TRBJ1-2; weak D call: TRBD1 (5 bases). V lost 7 bases, J lost 4 bases, and 13 bases lay in between. This CDR3 comprises 13 residues. CDR1 is MNHEY, CDR2 SMNVEV, per germline (reference sequence). The CDR3 reads CASKTSGFYGYTF. The DNA for the CDR3 is TGTGCCAGCAAGACTTCAGGGTTCTATGGCTACACCTTC.

This rearrangement joins TRBV30 to TRBJ1-2, with TRBD1 matching over 8 bases. The trim removed 0 bases at V and 3 bases at J, leaving 3 bases unmatched. Germline V gives CDR1 GTSNPN, CDR2 SVGIG (reference sequence). The CDR3 spans 14 residues. The CDR3 DNA sequence: TGTGCCTGGAGTGTACAGGGGGGGGACTATGGCTACACCTTC. Translation gives CAWSVQGGDYGYTF.

V and J are TRBV6-1 and TRBJ1-5; 7 positions agree with TRBD1. V shed 6 bases and J 7 bases; nucleotides not matched to a gene: 12. CDR1 is MNHNS and CDR2 is SASEGT in the germline V gene. The CDR3 consists of 15 residues. Here the CDR3 reads CASSLTPTGRQPQHF. In DNA form, the CDR3 reads TGTGCCAGCAGCCTTACTCCGACAGGGAGGCAGCCCCAGCATTTT.